The T cell receptor (beta chain) described here comes from a study of PD-1 blockade in classical Hodgkin lymphoma. Findings and limits, study-wide: Baseline diversity in complete responders resembled that of newly diagnosed patients. Patients who began taking nivolumab under 1 year after ASCT were left out.

Produced via immunoSEQ multiplex PCR; TCRdb's table is partial and in-frame only. The table lists some 100,000 clones, 93% of them singletons. Turning to this clone: The antigen is unknown.

Described time point: cycle 4 day 1 (C4D1), after more than five weeks of nivolumab. With no exception, relapse followed autologous stem cell transplantation in all patients, and brentuximab vedotin exposure varied. The CDR3 length is 15 residues. The germline CDR1 and CDR2 sequences are MNHEY and SMNVEV (reference sequence). V lost 7 bases, J lost 6 bases, and 9 bases stayed unmatched. This receptor was obtained from a human donor with classical Hodgkin lymphoma. The sample consisted of peripheral blood mononuclear cells (PBMCs), taken before the fourth cycle of nivolumab. The chain combines TRBV27 with TRBJ2-3; 11 bases line up with TRBD2. The CDR3 nucleotides read TGTGCCAGCAAGGAGGTTGCTAGCGGGAGGGATACGCAGTATTTT. It translates to CASKEVASGRDTQYF.